These 15 T cell receptor beta chains originate from one sample sequenced in a study of cytomegalovirus exposure and HLA in healthy donors. This PCR relied on a set of 60 Vbeta primers and 13 Jbeta primers. Data came from immunoSEQ multiplex PCR; TCRdb stores just in-frame clones and leaves some out. The sample consists of approximately 120,000 clones, around three quarters of them appearing once. What was sequenced was PBMCs. Every receptor here comes from a woman aged 45-65 years in good health and CMV-seropositive.

This chain connects TRBV7-9 to TRBJ1-1; D gene uncertain. Germline CDR1 and CDR2: SEHNR and FQNEAQ (reference sequence). The CDR3 spans 13 residues. Trimming took off 1 base at V and 1 base at J, with 4 bases between the two ends. DNA for the CDR3: TGTGCCAGCAGCTTAGTCCGGAACACTGAAGCTTTCTTT. This sequence encodes CASSLVRNTEAFF.

The genes are TRBV19 and TRBJ1-4; D may be TRBD1 (6 bases). The CDR3 is made up of 15 amino acids. The germline CDR1 and CDR2 sequences are LNHDA and SQIVND (reference sequence). V gave up 5 bases and J gave up 5 bases, with 15 bases separating them. The CDR3, as DNA: TGTGCCAGTAGTCCATCGACAGGAGACAATGAAAAACTGTTTTTT. Translated: CASSPSTGDNEKLFF.

The chain employs TRBV7-6 and TRBJ2-7, with D possibly matching TRBD2 (5 bases). The CDR3 totals 13 residues. Per the germline V gene, CDR1 is SGHVS and CDR2 is FNYEAQ. V was shortened by 3 bases and J by 4 bases, with 10 bases between the two germline ends. The CDR3 here is CASSFSDFYEQYF. CDR3 coding DNA: TGTGCCAGCAGCTTTTCGGACTTTTACGAGCAGTACTTC.

The chain recombines TRBV7-3 with TRBJ1-6, with 7 bases lining up with TRBD1. The CDR3 has 15 residues. Germline V gene lookup returns CDR1 SGHTA and CDR2 FQGTGA. Trimming cost V 5 bases and J 6 bases; bases outside gene matches: 7. The CDR3 DNA reads as TGTGCCAGCAGCCAGAGACAGGGCCTTAATTCACCCCTCCACTTT. This sequence encodes CASSQRQGLNSPLHF.

The chain couples TRBV10-3 to TRBJ2-3; 7 bases align to TRBD1. J was trimmed by 2 bases and V by 6 bases; bases with no gene match: 5. CDR1 is ENHRY, CDR2 SYGVKD, per germline. This CDR3 spans 14 amino acids. CDR3 in amino acids: CAIRTTGLTDTQYF. CDR3 bases: TGTGCCATCAGGACGACAGGGCTCACAGATACGCAGTATTTT.

This clone was seen a few times. The rearrangement uses TRBV27 and TRBJ2-5; maybe TRBD1 (5 bases). Trimming removed 7 bases from V and 1 base from J, with 13 bases in between. Looked up from germline, CDR1 is MNHEY and CDR2 is SMNVEV (reference sequence). The CDR3 is 14 residues long. CDR3 region: CASKLGRGQETQYF. CDR3 in DNA: TGTGCCAGCAAACTCGGTAGGGGCCAAGAGACCCAGTACTTC.

This sequence joins TRBV6-1 and TRBJ1-1; a weak D match, TRBD1 (6 bases). Germline assignment: CDR1 MNHNS and CDR2 SASEGT. This CDR3 has 14 residues. V was cut by 3 bases and J by 4 bases, with 12 bases left in between. The CDR3: CASSDPHRATEAFF. The CDR3 DNA reads as TGTGCCAGCAGTGACCCTCACAGGGCCACTGAAGCTTTCTTT.

The V gene is TRBV2, the J gene TRBJ2-7; D is ambiguous. The CDR3 is 13 amino acids. V lost 4 bases, J lost 0 bases, and 7 bases lay in between. CDR1 is SNHLY, CDR2 FYNNEI, per germline. The CDR3 is CASSGRLSYEQYF. CDR3 nucleotides: TGTGCCAGCAGTGGCAGGCTCTCCTACGAGCAGTACTTC.

The rearrangement uses TRBV7-9 and TRBJ1-2; D is possibly TRBD1 (6 bases). The CDR3 totals 15 residues. The ends were cut back, 5 bases at V and 1 base at J, with 14 bases in the middle. CDR1 and CDR2 (germline): SEHNR, FQNEAQ (reference sequence). The CDR3 here is CASSGRDILNYGYTF. CDR3 bases: TGTGCCAGCAGCGGACGGGACATCCTTAACTATGGCTACACCTTC.

The chain joins TRBV5-1 to TRBJ1-1; TRBD1 might be the D (6 bases). Trimming removed 0 bases at V and 1 base at J, with 7 bases between. Germline loops: CDR1 SGHRS, CDR2 YFSETQ. CDR3 size: 14 residues. The DNA of the CDR3 is TGCGCCAGCAGCTTGGGGGGGCCGAACACTGAAGCTTTCTTT. This codes for CASSLGGPNTEAFF. Using reference TRBV5-1 and TRBJ1-1 for the parts outside the CDR3, the full variable domain is KAGVTQTPRYLIKTRGQQVTLSCSPISGHRSVSWYQQTPGQGLQFLFEYFSETQRNKGNFPGRFSGRQFSNSRSEMNVSTLELGDSALYLCASSLGGPNTEAFFGQGTRLTVV.

This clone was counted between two and nine times. This chain uses TRBV6-1 with TRBJ2-1, with a tentative D call TRBD1 (7 bases). Trimming removed 5 bases from V and 9 bases from J, with 11 bases in between. Germline loops: CDR1 MNHNS, CDR2 SASEGT. The CDR3 spans 12 residues. The DNA for the CDR3 is TGTGCCAGCAGTCGACAGGGAGGTGAGCAGTTCTTC. Protein product: CASSRQGGEQFF.

The J gene is TRBJ1-6, the V gene TRBV15, with 9 positions matching TRBD1. Unmatched junction bases numbered 5, after V lost 4 bases and J lost 7 bases. CDR3 length: 15 amino acids. Per the germline V gene, CDR1 is LNHNV and CDR2 is YYDKDF (reference sequence). CDR3 region: CATSTATGGNSPLHF. In DNA form, the CDR3 reads TGTGCCACCAGCACCGCAACAGGGGGCAATTCACCCCTCCACTTT.

The gene calls are TRBV7-8 and TRBJ1-1; no definite D call. Germline V gene data show CDR1 as SGHVS and CDR2 as FQNEAQ. Trimming shortened V by 5 bases and J by 3 bases, and 7 bases separated the two germline ends. The CDR3 extends over 12 amino acids. The CDR3 bases are TGTGCCAGCAGCAAGGAGGACACTGAAGCTTTCTTT. This encodes CASSKEDTEAFF. The full variable domain, in which reference TRBV7-8 and TRBJ1-1 provide the parts outside the CDR3, is GAGVSQSPRYKVAKRGQDVALRCDPISGHVSLFWYQQALGQGPEFLTYFQNEAQLDKSGLPSDRFFAERPEGSVSTLKIQRTQQEDSAVYLCASSKEDTEAFFGQGTRLTVV.

The chain recombines TRBV5-5 with TRBJ1-6; 8 bases line up with TRBD1. CDR3 length: 14 amino acids. The V segment lost 5 bases and the J segment 12 bases; nucleotides outside the gene matches: 10. CDR1 and CDR2 from the germline V gene are SGHKS and YYEKEE (reference sequence). CDR3 bases: TGTGCCAGCAGATCCGGGACAGGTTCAGAACCCCTCCACTTT. Encoded protein: CASRSGTGSEPLHF. The whole variable domain, remainder taken from reference TRBV5-5 and TRBJ1-6, is DAGVTQSPTHLIKTRGQQVTLRCSPISGHKSVSWYQQVLGQGPQFIFQYYEKEERGRGNFPDRFSARQFPNYSSELNVNALLLGDSALYLCASRSGTGSEPLHFGNGTRLTVT.

The count of this clone is one. The CDR3 spells CASSLVGTSGRYTQYF. The CDR3 DNA sequence: TGTGCCAGCAGCTTGGTAGGGACTAGCGGGAGATATACGCAGTATTTT. V gene TRBV5-4 combines with J gene TRBJ2-3, with TRBD2 matching over 14 bases. Per the germline V gene, CDR1 is SGHNT and CDR2 is YYREEE (reference sequence). The V and J ends lost 0 bases and 7 bases, in that order; junction bases with no gene match: 4. The CDR3 sequence is 16 residues long.